The clone carrying this T cell receptor (beta chain) was found a few times. What it binds is not known. Semi-nested PCR with Nested Universal Primer A followed constant-region reverse priming of full-length variable regions. TCRdb recomputed calls from the 5' RACE reads with MiXCR, one row per CDR3 protein. Of tens of thousands of distinct CDR3 sequences in the sample, approximately 25% are singletons; the top ten hold 2.5% to 3.5%. Study results and limitations: Tumor-infiltrating Treg TCR alpha and beta sequences overlapped most with tumor naive CD4+ T cells, then blood naive.

This CDR3 has 13 residues. The V gene lost 3 bases and the J gene lost 3 bases, with 8 bases spanning the gap. This clonotype originated in a female donor with breast cancer. J is TRBJ1-1 and V is TRBV12-3 or TRBV12-4, with D tentatively TRBD1 (5 bases). Input material: tumor-infiltrating naive CD4+ T cells sorted from the breast tumor. Subset given: naive CD4+ T cells, CD4+CD45RA+CD25-. CDR3 protein: CASSFRDDTEAFF. As DNA, the CDR3 is TGTGCCAGCAGTTTCAGGGATGACACTGAAGCTTTCTTT.